A single sample gave rise to the 28 T cell receptor beta chains below, sequenced in a study of blood T cells in healthy people across ages. For the second PCR, which ran for 7 to 11 cycles, a sample-barcoded 5' primer and a J-beta primer mix were used. TCRdb called the 5' RACE reads again in MiXCR, with one record for every CDR3 protein. The sample lists roughly 930,000 distinct CDR3 sequences, around 48% seen once, with around an eighth in the top ten. Sequenced material: blood. These receptors all come from a man aged 25 to 40 in good health.

The chain is built from TRBV27 and TRBJ2-4, with 10 bases aligning to TRBD1. With V trimmed by 6 bases and J by 13 bases, 15 bases remained unmatched. The CDR3 has 15 amino acids. The germline V gene encodes CDR1 MNHEY and CDR2 SMNVEV (reference sequence). The CDR3 protein is CASRGQGLGPYKQYF. CDR3 nucleotide sequence: TGTGCCAGCAGGGGACAGGGGTTAGGCCCCTACAAGCAGTACTTC.

This clonotype was seen only a few times. This chain links TRBV20-1 with TRBJ2-7, with D maybe TRBD1 (5 bases). V was cut by 1 base and J by 0 bases, with 13 bases left in between. This CDR3 region has 15 residues. Germline V gives CDR1 DFQATT, CDR2 SNEGSKA (reference sequence). As DNA, the CDR3 is TGCAGTGCTAGAGGGGGCAGCTTAAGCTCCTACGAGCAGTACTTC. Translating gives CSARGGSLSSYEQYF.

The chain has TRBV7-9 and TRBJ2-7, with D tentatively TRBD1 (7 bases). This CDR3 is 16 amino acids long. V was clipped by 2 bases and J by 7 bases, with 21 bases between them. The germline V gene encodes CDR1 SEHNR and CDR2 FQNEAQ (reference sequence). The CDR3 nucleotides read TGTGCCAGCAGCTTACAACCCAGGGGGGTCTACAATGAGCAGTACTTC. Protein product: CASSLQPRGVYNEQYF.

This clonotype was observed a few times. The rearrangement uses TRBV10-3 and TRBJ2-6, with D tentatively TRBD1 (6 bases). CDR1 and CDR2 (germline): ENHRY, SYGVKD. This CDR3 region has 13 residues. V was pared by 8 bases and J by 4 bases, with 9 bases between. The CDR3 loop is CAIQGTGANVLTF. The DNA of the CDR3 is TGTGCCATCCAAGGGACAGGGGCCAACGTCCTGACTTTC.

This clonotype has just a few counts. J is TRBJ2-1 and V is TRBV4-2, with D possibly matching TRBD2 (6 bases). V was pared by 4 bases and J by 8 bases, with 18 bases between. The CDR3 covers 15 residues. CDR1 and CDR2 from the germline V gene are LGHNA and YNFKEQ. The CDR3 is CASSRILGEEDEQFF. The CDR3 DNA sequence: TGTGCCAGCAGCCGGATTTTAGGGGAGGAAGATGAGCAGTTCTTC.

This clonotype was seen a few times. This chain connects TRBV4-1 to TRBJ1-2, with 7 bases that match TRBD1. Germline lookup yields CDR1 MGHRA and CDR2 YSYEKL. The J segment lost 9 bases and the V segment lost 4 bases, leaving 5 bases of the junction unmatched. This CDR3 comprises 12 residues. This CDR3 is CASSPQGDSYTF. The CDR3 DNA is TGCGCCAGCAGCCCTCAGGGGGATAGCTACACCTTC.

This clonotype has more than one count but fewer than ten. The V gene is TRBV3-1, the J gene TRBJ2-4; D is unresolved. V shed 4 bases and J shed 0 bases, with 7 bases lying between them. Germline lookup yields CDR1 LGHDT and CDR2 YNNKEL (reference sequence). CDR3 length: 14 residues. The CDR3 is CASSPVLAKNIQYF. The CDR3 DNA reads TGTGCCAGCAGCCCTGTACTAGCCAAAAACATTCAGTACTTC.

This clonotype showed up many times. This chain uses TRBV9 with TRBJ1-2; D ambiguous. This CDR3 spans 15 amino acids. With 1 base removed from V and 7 bases from J, the gap between germline ends came to 17 bases. Germline values: CDR1 SGDLS, CDR2 YYNGEE. The CDR3 coding sequence is TGTGCCAGCAGCGTACTGCCCCGAGGGATTCGTGGCTACACCTTC. Its translation: CASSVLPRGIRGYTF.

The chain recombines TRBV7-9 with TRBJ2-3; no firm D call. V was clipped by 4 bases and J by 4 bases, with 12 bases between them. CDR3 length: 14 amino acids. The germline CDR1 and CDR2 sequences are SEHNR and FQNEAQ (reference sequence). The CDR3 nucleotides read TGTGCCAGCAGCTCCGGACCAGGCCCAGATACGCAGTATTTT. This gives the protein CASSSGPGPDTQYF.

This chain connects TRBV4-3 to TRBJ1-3, with TRBD1 identical over 8 bases. Per germline, CDR1 LGHNA and CDR2 YSLEER. CDR3 length: 16 amino acids. V lost 0 bases and J lost 3; bases outside the gene matches: 4. CDR3 bases: TGCGCCAGCAGCCAAGAACGGACAGGGTTTGGAAACACCATATATTTT. It translates to CASSQERTGFGNTIYF.

The chain couples TRBV27 to TRBJ2-1; the match to TRBD2 covers 13 bases. The V segment lost 5 bases and the J segment 15 bases; nucleotides outside the gene matches: 10. Germline lookup yields CDR1 MNHEY and CDR2 SMNVEV (reference sequence). The CDR3 length is 14 residues. The CDR3 coding sequence is TGTGCCAGCAGTACGGGACTAGCGGGGTCAGAGGGGTTCTTC. Encoded protein: CASSTGLAGSEGFF.

This clonotype has more than one count but fewer than ten. The chain is built from TRBV4-1 and TRBJ1-1; no clear D. The CDR3 is 14 residues long. V was shortened by 2 bases and J by 3 bases, with 10 bases between the two germline ends. From germline, CDR1 is MGHRA and CDR2 YSYEKL. The CDR3 region has the DNA TGCGCCAGCAGCCAATGGGCGGAGGACACTGAAGCTTTCTTT. Translating it yields CASSQWAEDTEAFF.

This clonotype was observed a handful of times. The chain couples TRBV12-3 or TRBV12-4 to TRBJ1-4; tentatively, D is TRBD1 (6 bases). The germline V and J ends were trimmed by 5 bases and 3 bases, with 13 bases remaining between them. This CDR3 comprises 15 residues. CDR3 sequence reads: CASSEQGLANEKLFF. For the CDR3, the DNA is TGTGCCAGCAGTGAACAGGGTTTGGCTAATGAAAAACTGTTTTTT.

This chain uses TRBV7-9 with TRBJ2-5, with D perhaps TRBD2 (5 bases). The V gene's germline CDR1 is SEHNR and CDR2 FQNEAQ (reference sequence). Trimming cost V 5 bases and J 5 bases, with 9 bases left between them. The length of the CDR3 is 12 residues. The CDR3 coding sequence is TGTGCCAGCAGCCGAGGGATGGAGACCCAGTACTTC. Translating gives CASSRGMETQYF.

This clonotype came up once. The junction does not match germline at one end; this may be a read error. The chain recombines TRBV7-2 with TRBJ2-1; maybe TRBD2 (5 bases). Germline lookup yields CDR1 SGHTA and CDR2 FQGNSA. The CDR3 spans 18 residues. CDR3 bases: TGTGCCAACAGCTTAGAACCCAGGACGGGGATCTCCTACAATGAGCAGTTCTTC. This gives the protein CANSLEPRTGISYNEQFF. The whole variable domain, filled in from reference TRBV7-2 and TRBJ2-1, reads GAGVSQSPSNKVTEKGKDVELRCDPISGHTALYWYRQSLGQGLEFLIYFQGNSAPDKSGLPSDRFSAERTGGSVSTLTIQRTQQEDSAVYLCANSLEPRTGISYNEQFFGPGTRLTVL.

This clonotype was picked up a small number of times. V is TRBV6-1 and J is TRBJ2-1; perhaps TRBD1 as D (6 bases). Trimming took 8 bases from V and 0 from J, leaving 11 bases between them. Germline V gene lookup returns CDR1 MNHNS and CDR2 SASEGT. The CDR3 runs 14 residues. This CDR3 is CASQRGSSYNEQFF. CDR3 in DNA: TGTGCCAGCCAAAGGGGGAGCTCCTACAATGAGCAGTTCTTC.

The rearrangement links TRBV6-6 to TRBJ1-1, with 7 bases identical to TRBD1. Germline CDR1 is MNHNY and CDR2 is SVGAGI (reference sequence). The CDR3 runs 12 residues. V shed 8 bases, J shed 7 bases, and the junction held 7 bases outside the gene matches. In DNA form, the CDR3 reads TGTGCCAGCGCGAGGACAGGCCTTGAAGCTTTCTTT. Residues: CASARTGLEAFF.

This rearrangement joins TRBV7-9 to TRBJ2-7; 7 bases fit TRBD1. The DNA end favors TRBJ2-5, so the J call may be wrong. CDR1 is SEHNR, CDR2 FQNEAQ, per germline (reference sequence). This CDR3 has 14 amino acids. The chain's CDR3 is CASSPDRAWETQYF. DNA of the CDR3: TGTGCCAGCAGCCCTGACAGGGCTTGGGAGACCCAGTACTTC.

V is TRBV28 and J is TRBJ2-1, with TRBD1 matching 9 bases. The CDR3 has 15 amino acids. V dropped 7 bases and J dropped 7; count of bases not matched to a gene: 11. Germline V gene sequence: CDR1 MDHEN, CDR2 SYDVKM. The CDR3 sequence: CASNTPRDRENEQFF. CDR3 nucleotides: TGTGCCAGCAATACGCCGCGGGACAGGGAAAATGAGCAGTTCTTC.

The rearrangement uses TRBV4-3 and TRBJ1-6; the D is unclear. The germline CDR1 and CDR2 sequences are LGHNA and YSLEER. The CDR3 length is 16 residues. Trimming removed 6 bases from V and 7 bases from J, with 19 bases in between. CDR3 DNA sequence: TGCGCCAGCAGTCCGGACTCGCGAGGGATCAATTCACCCCTCCACTTT. It yields the protein CASSPDSRGINSPLHF.

This clonotype was detected a few times. This rearrangement joins TRBV2 to TRBJ2-7; D is perhaps TRBD1 (7 bases). This CDR3 comprises 16 residues. The germline V gene has CDR1 SNHLY and CDR2 FYNNEI. V lost 5 bases and J lost 4, with 21 bases in between. The chain's CDR3 is CASSPNRGGRFYEQYF. The CDR3 nucleotides read TGTGCCAGCAGTCCCAACAGGGGAGGCCGGTTTTACGAGCAGTACTTC.

This clonotype was seen a single time. The rearrangement uses TRBV10-3 and TRBJ1-1, with D possibly matching TRBD1 (6 bases). The V and J ends lost 10 bases and 0 bases respectively, with 12 bases between them. Germline V gene lookup returns CDR1 ENHRY and CDR2 SYGVKD. This CDR3 is 13 amino acids long. The CDR3 is CATTQGMNTEAFF. The CDR3 DNA reads TGTGCCACCACCCAGGGGATGAACACTGAAGCTTTCTTT.

For the CDR3, the DNA is TGTGCCAGCATGGGGCAGGTCAATCAGCCCCAGCATTTT. Encoded protein: CASMGQVNQPQHF. The J gene is TRBJ1-5, the V gene TRBV12-3 or TRBV12-4; tentatively, D is TRBD1 (5 bases). The CDR3 is 13 residues long. Trimming cost V 7 bases and J 3 bases, with 10 bases left between them.

This chain uses TRBV6-5 with TRBJ1-1; D remains unclear. Deletions cut 0 bases from V and 2 bases from J, with 10 bases between. Germline assignment: CDR1 MNHEY and CDR2 SVGAGI. CDR3 length equals 15 residues. CDR3: CASSYSRSGNTEAFF. The CDR3 nucleotides read TGTGCCAGCAGTTACTCAAGGAGTGGTAACACTGAAGCTTTCTTT.

The rearrangement uses TRBV10-3 and TRBJ2-7; D ambiguous. The V and J ends lost 2 bases and 10 bases respectively, with 12 bases between them. CDR1 is ENHRY, CDR2 SYGVKD, per germline. CDR3 size: 12 residues. This CDR3 reads CAISETALDQYF. The CDR3 DNA is TGTGCCATCAGTGAGACCGCGCTCGACCAGTACTTC.

This clonotype is a singleton in its sample. Just one base apart from a much larger clone, this may be a read error. The J gene is TRBJ2-1, the V gene TRBV9, with 9 positions matching TRBD2. Unmatched junction bases numbered 4, after V lost 4 bases and J lost 8 bases. There are 13 residues in the CDR3. Germline V gives CDR1 SGDLS, CDR2 YYNGEE. The CDR3 nucleotides read TGTGCCAGCAGCATGGGACTAGCCTATGAGCAGTTCTTC. Amino acids: CASSMGLAYEQFF.

This clonotype was detected only once. The chain is built from TRBV5-1 and TRBJ2-5; 8 bases match TRBD2. The ends lost 0 bases at V and 3 bases at J; junction bases unmatched: 4. In germline, CDR1 is SGHRS, CDR2 YFSETQ. This CDR3 comprises 15 residues. In DNA, the CDR3 is TGCGCCAGCAGCTTGGCCCAGGGACTAGAAGAGACCCAGTACTTC. It translates to CASSLAQGLEETQYF.

The chain links TRBV7-2 to TRBJ2-3; possibly TRBD1 for D (5 bases). Germline CDR1 and CDR2: SGHTA and FQGNSA. The CDR3 is made up of 14 amino acids. The germline V and J ends were trimmed by 5 bases and 6 bases, with 15 bases remaining between them. The CDR3 DNA sequence: TGTGCCAGCAGCCTCCGCCCCCAGGGCGATACGCAGTATTTT. It translates to CASSLRPQGDTQYF.